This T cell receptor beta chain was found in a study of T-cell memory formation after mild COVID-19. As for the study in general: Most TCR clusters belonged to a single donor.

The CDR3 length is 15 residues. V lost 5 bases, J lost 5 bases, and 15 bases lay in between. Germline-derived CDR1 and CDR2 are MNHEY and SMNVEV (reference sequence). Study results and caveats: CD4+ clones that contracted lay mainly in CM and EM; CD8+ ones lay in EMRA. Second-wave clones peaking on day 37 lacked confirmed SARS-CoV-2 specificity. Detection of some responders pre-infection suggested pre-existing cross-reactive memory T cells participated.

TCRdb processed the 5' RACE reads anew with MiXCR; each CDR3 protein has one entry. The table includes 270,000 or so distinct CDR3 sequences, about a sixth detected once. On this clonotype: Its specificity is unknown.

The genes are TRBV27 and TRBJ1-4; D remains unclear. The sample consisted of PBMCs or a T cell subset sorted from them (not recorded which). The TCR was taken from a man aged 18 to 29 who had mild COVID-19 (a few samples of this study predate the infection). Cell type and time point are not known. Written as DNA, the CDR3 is TGTGCCAGCAGTCTCCCCAGCAGCTTCAATGAAAAACTGTTTTTT. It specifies CASSLPSSFNEKLFF.